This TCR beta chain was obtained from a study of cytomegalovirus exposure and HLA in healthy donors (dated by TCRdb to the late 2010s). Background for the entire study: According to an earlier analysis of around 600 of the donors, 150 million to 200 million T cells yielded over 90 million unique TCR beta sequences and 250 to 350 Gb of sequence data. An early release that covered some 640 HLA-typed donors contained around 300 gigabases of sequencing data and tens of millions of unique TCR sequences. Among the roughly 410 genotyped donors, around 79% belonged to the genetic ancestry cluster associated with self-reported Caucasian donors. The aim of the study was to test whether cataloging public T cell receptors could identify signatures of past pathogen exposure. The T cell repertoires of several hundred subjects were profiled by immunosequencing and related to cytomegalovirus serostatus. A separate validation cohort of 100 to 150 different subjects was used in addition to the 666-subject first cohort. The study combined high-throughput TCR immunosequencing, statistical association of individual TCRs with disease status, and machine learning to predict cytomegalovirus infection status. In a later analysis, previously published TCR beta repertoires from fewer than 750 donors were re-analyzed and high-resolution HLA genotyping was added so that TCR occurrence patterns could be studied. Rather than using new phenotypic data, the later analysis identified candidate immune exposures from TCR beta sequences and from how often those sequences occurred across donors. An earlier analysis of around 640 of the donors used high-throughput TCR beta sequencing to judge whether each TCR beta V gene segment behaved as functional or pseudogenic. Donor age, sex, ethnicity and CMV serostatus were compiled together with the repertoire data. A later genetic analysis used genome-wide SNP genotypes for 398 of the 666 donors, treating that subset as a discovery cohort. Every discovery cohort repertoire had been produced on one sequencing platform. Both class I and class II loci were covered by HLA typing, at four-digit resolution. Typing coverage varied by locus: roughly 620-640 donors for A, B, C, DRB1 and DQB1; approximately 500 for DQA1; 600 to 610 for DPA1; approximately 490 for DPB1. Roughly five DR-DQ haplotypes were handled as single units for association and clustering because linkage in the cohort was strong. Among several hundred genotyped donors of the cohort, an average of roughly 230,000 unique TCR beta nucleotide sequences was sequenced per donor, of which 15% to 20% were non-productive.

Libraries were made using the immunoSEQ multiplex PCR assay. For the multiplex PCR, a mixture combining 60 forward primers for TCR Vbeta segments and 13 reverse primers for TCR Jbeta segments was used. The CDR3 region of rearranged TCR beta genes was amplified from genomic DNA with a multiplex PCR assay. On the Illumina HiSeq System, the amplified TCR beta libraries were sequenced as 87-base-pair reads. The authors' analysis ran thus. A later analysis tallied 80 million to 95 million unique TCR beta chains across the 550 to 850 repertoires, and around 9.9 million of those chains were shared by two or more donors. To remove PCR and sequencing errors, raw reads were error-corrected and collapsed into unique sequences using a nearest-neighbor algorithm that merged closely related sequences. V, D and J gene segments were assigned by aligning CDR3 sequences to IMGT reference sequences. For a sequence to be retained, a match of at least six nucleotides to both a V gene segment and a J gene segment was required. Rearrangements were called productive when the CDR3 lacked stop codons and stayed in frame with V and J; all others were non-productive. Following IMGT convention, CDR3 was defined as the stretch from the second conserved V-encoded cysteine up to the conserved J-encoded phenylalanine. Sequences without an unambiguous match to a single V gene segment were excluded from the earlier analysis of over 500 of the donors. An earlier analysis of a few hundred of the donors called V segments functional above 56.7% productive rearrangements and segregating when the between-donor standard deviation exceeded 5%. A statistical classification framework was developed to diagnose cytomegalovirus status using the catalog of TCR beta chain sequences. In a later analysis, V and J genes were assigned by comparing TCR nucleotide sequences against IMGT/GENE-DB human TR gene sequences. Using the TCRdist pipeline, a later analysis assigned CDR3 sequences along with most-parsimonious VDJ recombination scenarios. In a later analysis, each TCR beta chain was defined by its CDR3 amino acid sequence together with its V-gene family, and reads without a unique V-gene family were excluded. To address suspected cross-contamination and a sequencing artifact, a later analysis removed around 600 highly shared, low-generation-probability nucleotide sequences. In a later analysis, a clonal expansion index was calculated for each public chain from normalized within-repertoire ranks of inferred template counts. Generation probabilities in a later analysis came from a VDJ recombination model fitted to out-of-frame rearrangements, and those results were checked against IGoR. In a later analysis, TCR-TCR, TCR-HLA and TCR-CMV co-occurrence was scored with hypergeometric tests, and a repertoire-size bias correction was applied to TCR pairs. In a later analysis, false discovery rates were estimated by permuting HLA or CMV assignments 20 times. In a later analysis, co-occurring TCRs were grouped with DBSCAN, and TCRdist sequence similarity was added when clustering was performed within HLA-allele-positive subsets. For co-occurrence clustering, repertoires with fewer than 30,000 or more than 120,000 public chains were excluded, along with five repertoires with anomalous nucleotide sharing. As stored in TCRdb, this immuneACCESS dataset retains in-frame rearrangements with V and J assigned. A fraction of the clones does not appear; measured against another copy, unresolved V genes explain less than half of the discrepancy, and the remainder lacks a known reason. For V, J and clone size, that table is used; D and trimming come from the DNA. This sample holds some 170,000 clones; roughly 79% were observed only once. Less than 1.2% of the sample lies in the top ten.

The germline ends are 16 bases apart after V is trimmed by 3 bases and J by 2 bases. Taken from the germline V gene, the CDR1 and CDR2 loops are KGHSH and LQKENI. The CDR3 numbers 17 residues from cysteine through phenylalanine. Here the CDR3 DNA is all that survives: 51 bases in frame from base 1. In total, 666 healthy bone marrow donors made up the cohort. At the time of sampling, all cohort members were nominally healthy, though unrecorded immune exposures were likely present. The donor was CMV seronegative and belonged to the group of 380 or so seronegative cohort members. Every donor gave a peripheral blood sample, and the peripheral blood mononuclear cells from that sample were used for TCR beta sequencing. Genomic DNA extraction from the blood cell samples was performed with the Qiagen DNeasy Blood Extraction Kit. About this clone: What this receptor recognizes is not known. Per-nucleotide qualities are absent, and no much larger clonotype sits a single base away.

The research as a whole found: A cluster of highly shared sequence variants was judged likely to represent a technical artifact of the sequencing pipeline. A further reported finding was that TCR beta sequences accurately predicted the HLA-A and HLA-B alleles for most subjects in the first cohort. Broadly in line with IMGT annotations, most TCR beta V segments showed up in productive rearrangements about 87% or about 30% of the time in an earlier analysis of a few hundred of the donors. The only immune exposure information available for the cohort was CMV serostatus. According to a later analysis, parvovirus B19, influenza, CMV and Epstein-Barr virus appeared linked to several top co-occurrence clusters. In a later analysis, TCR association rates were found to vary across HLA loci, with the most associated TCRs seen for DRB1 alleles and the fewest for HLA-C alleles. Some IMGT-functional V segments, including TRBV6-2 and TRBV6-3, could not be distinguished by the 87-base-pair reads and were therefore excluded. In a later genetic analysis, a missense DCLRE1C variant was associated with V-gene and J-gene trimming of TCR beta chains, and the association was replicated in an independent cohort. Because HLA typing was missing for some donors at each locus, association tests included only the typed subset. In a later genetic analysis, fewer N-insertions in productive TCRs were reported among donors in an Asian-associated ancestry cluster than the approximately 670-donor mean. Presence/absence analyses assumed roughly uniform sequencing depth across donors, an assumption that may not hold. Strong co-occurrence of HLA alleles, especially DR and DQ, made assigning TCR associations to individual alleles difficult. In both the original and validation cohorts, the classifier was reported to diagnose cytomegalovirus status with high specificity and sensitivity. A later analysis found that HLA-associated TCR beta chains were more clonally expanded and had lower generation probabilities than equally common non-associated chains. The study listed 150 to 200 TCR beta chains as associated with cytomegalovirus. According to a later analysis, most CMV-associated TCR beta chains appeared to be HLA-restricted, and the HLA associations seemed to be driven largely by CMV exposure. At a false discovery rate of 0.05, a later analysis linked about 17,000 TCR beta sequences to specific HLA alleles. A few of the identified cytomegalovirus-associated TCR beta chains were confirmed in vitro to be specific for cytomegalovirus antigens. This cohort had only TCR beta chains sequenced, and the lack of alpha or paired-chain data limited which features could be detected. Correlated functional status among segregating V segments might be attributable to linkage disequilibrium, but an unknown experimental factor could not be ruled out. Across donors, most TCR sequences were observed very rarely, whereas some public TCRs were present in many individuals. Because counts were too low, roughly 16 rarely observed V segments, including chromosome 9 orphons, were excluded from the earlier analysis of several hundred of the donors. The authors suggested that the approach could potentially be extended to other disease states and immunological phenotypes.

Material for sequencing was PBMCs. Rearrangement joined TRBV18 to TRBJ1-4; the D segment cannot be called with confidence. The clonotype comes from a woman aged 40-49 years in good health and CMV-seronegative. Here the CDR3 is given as CASSPGNRPVTNEKLFF. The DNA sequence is TGTGCCAGCTCACCGGGTAACAGACCCGTTACTAATGAAAAACTGTTTTTT.